This T cell receptor (beta chain) was recovered during a study of regulatory T cells in long-lasting Graves disease. Background on the study: For under 3 months, newly diagnosed Graves' patients had been taking antithyroid drugs.

Construction of the TCR beta libraries employed iRepertoire HTBI primers in conjunction with Arm-PCR of CDR3 regions. TCRdb used MiXCR to reprocess the multiplex PCR reads, holding one entry per CDR3 protein. The table has over 300,000 distinct CDR3 sequences, around 16% seen once. Overall study findings and caveats: Preferential use of TRBV28, TRBJ1-2 and TRBJ2-5 was seen in persistent disease.

The CDR3 consists of 12 residues. V was shortened by 0 bases and J by 8 bases, with 7 bases between the two germline ends. Germline lookup yields CDR1 MNHEY and CDR2 SVGEGT. There are many counts of this clonotype. Its antigen remains unidentified. The time point: newly diagnosed GD, antithyroid drugs for less than 3 months. With RNA extracted from PBMCs as input, the TCR library was made. The material sequenced was peripheral blood mononuclear cells (PBMCs), taken at new diagnosis, from a patient treated with antithyroid drugs. This TCR was sampled from a female donor with Graves disease. This rearrangement joins TRBV6-2 or TRBV6-3 to TRBJ1-1; possibly TRBD1 for D (5 bases). The CDR3 DNA follows: TGTGCCAGCAGTTACTCGTGGGACGAAGCTTTCTTT. Translation gives CASSYSWDEAFF.